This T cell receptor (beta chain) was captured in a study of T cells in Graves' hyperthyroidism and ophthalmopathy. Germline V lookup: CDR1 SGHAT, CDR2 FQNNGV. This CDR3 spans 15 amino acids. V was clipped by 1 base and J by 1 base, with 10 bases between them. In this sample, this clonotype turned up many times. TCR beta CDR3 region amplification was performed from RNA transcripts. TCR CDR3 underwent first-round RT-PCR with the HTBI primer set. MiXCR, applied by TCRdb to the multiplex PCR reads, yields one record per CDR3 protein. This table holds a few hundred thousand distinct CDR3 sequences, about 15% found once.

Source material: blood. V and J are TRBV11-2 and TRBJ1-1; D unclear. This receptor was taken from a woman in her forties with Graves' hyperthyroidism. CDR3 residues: CASSLGHGGNTEAFF. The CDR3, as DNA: TGTGCCAGCAGCTTAGGTCATGGAGGGAACACTGAAGCTTTCTTT.